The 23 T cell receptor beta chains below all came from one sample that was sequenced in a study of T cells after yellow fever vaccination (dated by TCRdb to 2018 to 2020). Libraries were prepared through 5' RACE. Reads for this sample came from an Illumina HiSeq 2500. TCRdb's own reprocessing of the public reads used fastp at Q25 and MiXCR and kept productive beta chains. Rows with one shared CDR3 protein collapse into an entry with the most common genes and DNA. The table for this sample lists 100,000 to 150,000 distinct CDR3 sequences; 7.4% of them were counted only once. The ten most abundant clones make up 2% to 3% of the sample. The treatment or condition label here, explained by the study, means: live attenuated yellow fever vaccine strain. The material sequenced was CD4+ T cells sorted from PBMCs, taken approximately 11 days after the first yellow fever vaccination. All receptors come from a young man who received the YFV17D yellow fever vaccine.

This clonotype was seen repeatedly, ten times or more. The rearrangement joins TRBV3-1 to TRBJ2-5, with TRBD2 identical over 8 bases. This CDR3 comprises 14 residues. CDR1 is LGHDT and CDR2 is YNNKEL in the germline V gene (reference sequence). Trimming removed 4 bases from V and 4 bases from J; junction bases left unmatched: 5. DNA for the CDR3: TGTGCCAGCAGCCTTAGCGGGACACGAGAGACCCAGTACTTC. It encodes CASSLSGTRETQYF.

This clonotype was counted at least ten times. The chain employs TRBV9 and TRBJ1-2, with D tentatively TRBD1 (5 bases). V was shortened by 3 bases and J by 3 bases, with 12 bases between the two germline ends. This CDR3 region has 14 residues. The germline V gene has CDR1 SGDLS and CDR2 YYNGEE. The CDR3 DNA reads TGTGCCAGCAGCGGGGGGGGTAACGACTATGGCTACACCTTC. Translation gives CASSGGGNDYGYTF.

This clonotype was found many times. In DNA, the CDR3 is TGTGCCAGCAGCTTAGGGACAGGGGGGACGCAGTATTTT. Translating it yields CASSLGTGGTQYF. The genes are TRBV7-2 and TRBJ2-3, with 10 bases lining up with TRBD1. The V gene's germline CDR1 is SGHTA and CDR2 FQGNSA. This CDR3 is 13 amino acids long. V gave up 1 base and J gave up 9 bases; unmatched junction bases: 1.

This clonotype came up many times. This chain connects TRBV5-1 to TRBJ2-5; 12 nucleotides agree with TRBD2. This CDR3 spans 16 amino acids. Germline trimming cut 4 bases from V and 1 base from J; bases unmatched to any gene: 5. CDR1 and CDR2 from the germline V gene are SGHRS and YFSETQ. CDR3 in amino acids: CASSRGLAGSQETQYF. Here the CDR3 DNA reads TGCGCCAGCAGCCGTGGACTAGCGGGGAGCCAAGAGACCCAGTACTTC.

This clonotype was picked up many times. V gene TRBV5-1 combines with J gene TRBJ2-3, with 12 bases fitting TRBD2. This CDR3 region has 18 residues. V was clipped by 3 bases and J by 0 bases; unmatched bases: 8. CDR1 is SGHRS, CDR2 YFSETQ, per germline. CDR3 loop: CASSSGTSGSTSTDTQYF. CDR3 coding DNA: TGCGCCAGCAGCTCCGGGACTAGCGGGTCAACTAGCACAGATACGCAGTATTTT.

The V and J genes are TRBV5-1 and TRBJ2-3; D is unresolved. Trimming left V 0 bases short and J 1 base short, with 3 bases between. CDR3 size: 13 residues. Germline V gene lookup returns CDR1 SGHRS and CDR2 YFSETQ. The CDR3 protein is CASSLARTDTQYF. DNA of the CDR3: TGCGCCAGCAGCTTGGCCCGCACAGATACGCAGTATTTT.

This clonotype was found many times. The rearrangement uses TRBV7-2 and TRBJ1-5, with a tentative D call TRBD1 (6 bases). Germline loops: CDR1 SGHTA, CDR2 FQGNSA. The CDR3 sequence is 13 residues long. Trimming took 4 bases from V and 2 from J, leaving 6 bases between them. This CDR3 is CASSYRGNQPQHF. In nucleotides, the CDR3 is TGTGCCAGCAGCTACAGGGGCAATCAGCCCCAGCATTTT. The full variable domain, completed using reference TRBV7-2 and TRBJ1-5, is GAGVSQSPSNKVTEKGKDVELRCDPISGHTALYWYRQSLGQGLEFLIYFQGNSAPDKSGLPSDRFSAERTGGSVSTLTIQRTQQEDSAVYLCASSYRGNQPQHFGDGTRLSIL.

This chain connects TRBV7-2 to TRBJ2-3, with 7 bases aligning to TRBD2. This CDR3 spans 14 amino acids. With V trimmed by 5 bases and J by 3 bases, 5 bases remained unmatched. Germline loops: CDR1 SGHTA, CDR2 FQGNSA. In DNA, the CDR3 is TGTGCCAGCAGCCCGGGACTAACTACAGATACGCAGTATTTT. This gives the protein CASSPGLTTDTQYF.

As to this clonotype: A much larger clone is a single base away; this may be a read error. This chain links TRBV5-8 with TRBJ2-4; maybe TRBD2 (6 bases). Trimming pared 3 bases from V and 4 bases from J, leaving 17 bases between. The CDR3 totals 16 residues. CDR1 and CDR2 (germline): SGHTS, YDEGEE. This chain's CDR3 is CASSSPRGNDKNIQYF. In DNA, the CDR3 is TGTGCCAGCAGCTCCCCCCGGGGGAATGATAAAAACATTCAGTACTTC.

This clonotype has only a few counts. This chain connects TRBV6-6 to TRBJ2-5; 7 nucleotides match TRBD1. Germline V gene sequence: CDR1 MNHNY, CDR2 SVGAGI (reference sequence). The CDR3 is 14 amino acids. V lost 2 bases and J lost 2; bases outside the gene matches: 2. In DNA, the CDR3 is TGTGCCAGCAGTTACCCGGGACAGCAAGAGACCCAGTACTTC. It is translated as CASSYPGQQETQYF.

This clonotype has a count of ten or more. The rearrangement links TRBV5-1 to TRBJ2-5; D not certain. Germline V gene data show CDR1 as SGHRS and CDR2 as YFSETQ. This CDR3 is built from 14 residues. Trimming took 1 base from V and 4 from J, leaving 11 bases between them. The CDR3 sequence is CASSLIGLGETQYF. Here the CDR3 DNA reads TGCGCCAGCAGCTTGATCGGCTTGGGAGAGACCCAGTACTTC.

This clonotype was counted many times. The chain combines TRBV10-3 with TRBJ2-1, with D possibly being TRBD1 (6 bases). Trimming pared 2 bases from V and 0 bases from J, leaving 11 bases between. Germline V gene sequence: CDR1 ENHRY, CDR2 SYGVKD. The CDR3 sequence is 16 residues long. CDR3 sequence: CAISEGQTSSYNEQFF. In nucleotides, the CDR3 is TGTGCCATCAGTGAGGGACAGACAAGCTCCTACAATGAGCAGTTCTTC.

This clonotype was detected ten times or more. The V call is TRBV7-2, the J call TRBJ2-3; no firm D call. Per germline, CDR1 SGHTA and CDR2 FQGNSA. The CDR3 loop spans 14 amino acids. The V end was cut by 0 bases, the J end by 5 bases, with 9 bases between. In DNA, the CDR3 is TGTGCCAGCAGCTTAGCCCCCTCAGGAGATACGCAGTATTTT. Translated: CASSLAPSGDTQYF.

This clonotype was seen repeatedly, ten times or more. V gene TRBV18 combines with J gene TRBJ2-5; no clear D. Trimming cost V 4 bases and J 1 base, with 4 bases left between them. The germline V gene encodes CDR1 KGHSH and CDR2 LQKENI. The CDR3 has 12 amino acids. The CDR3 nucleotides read TGTGCCAGCTCACGGGGCCAAGAGACCCAGTACTTC. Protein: CASSRGQETQYF.

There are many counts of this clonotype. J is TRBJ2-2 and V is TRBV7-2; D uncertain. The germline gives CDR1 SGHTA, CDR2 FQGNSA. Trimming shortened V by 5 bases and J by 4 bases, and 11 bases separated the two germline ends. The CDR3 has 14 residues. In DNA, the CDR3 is TGTGCCAGCAGCGCAAATATGGGCACCGGGGAGCTGTTTTTT. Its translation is CASSANMGTGELFF.

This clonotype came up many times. The CDR3 loop is CASSPTGQGLTGELFF. The CDR3 DNA reads as TGTGCCAGCAGTCCAACGGGACAAGGACTCACCGGGGAGCTGTTTTTT. The rearrangement uses TRBV28 and TRBJ2-2, with D perhaps matching TRBD1 (6 bases). The CDR3 sequence is 16 residues long. Trimming took off 5 bases at V and 4 bases at J, with 17 bases between the two ends. Germline V CDR1 and CDR2: MDHEN, SYDVKM.

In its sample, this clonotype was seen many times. In DNA form, the CDR3 reads TGCAGTGCCATTAGTGCGGGACAGGGGGGGATCGAGCAGTACTTC. It encodes CSAISAGQGGIEQYF. The chain recombines TRBV20-1 with TRBJ2-7; the match to TRBD1 covers 11 bases. V lost 6 bases to trimming and J lost 6 bases; unmatched junction nucleotides: 13. Germline lookup yields CDR1 DFQATT and CDR2 SNEGSKA (reference sequence). The CDR3 is 15 amino acids.

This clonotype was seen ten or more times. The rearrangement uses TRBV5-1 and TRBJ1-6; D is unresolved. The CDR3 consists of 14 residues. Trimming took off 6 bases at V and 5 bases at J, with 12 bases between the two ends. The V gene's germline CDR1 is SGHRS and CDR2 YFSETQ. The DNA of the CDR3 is TGCGCCAGCACCATGGGGTGGGATAATTCACCCCTCCACTTT. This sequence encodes CASTMGWDNSPLHF.

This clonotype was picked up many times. CDR3 protein: CSAAPLPSGGRTDTQYF. In DNA, the CDR3 is TGCAGTGCTGCTCCACTCCCTAGCGGGGGGCGCACAGATACGCAGTATTTT. The J gene is TRBJ2-3, the V gene TRBV20-1, with TRBD2 matching 11 bases. V lost 5 bases to trimming and J lost 1 base; unmatched junction nucleotides: 11. From germline, CDR1 is DFQATT and CDR2 SNEGSKA (reference sequence). The CDR3 loop spans 17 amino acids.

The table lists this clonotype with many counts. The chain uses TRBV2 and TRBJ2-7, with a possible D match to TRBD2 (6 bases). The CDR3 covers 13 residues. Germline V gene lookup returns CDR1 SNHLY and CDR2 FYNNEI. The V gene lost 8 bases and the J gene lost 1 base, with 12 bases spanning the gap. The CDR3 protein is CASGGTPSYEQYF. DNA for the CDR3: TGTGCCAGCGGAGGGACTCCTTCCTACGAGCAGTACTTC. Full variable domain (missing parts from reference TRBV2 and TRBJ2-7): EPEVTQTPSHQVTQMGQEVILRCVPISNHLYFYWYRQILGQKVEFLVSFYNNEISEKSEIFDDQFSVERPDGSNFTLKIRSTKLEDSAMYFCASGGTPSYEQYFGPGTRLTVT.

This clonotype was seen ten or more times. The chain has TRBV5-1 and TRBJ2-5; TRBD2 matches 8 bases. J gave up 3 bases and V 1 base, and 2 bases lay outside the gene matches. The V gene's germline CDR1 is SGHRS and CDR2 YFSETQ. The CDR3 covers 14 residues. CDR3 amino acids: CASSLLRGEETQYF. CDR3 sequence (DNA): TGCGCCAGCAGCTTGTTGCGGGGGGAAGAGACCCAGTACTTC.

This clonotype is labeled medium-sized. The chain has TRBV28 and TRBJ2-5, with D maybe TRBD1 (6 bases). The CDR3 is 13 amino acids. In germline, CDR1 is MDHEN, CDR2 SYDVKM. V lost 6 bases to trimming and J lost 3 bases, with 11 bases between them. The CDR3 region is CASRPQGKETQYF. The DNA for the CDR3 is TGTGCCAGCAGGCCACAGGGAAAAGAGACCCAGTACTTC.

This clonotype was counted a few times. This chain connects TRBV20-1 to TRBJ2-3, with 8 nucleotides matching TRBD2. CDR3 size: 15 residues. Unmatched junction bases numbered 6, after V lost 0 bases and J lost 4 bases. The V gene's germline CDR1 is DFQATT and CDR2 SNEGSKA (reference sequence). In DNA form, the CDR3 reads TGCAGTGCTAGAGATGCGCTAGCGGGTTCAGATACGCAGTATTTT. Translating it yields CSARDALAGSDTQYF.